The present T cell receptor beta chain was sequenced within a study of vaccination effects on CD4 cells after COVID-19. Trimming left V 2 bases short and J 6 bases short, with 12 bases between. The CDR3 loop spans 14 amino acids. Germline V gene sequence: CDR1 MNHEY, CDR2 SMNVEV (reference sequence). On this clone itself: Its antigen is not known.

Prior to sequencing, the ViraFEST assay stimulated PBMC with viral peptide pools, which expanded the antigen-specific CD4+ T cells. After less than twelve days in culture, the CD4+ T cells were isolated. Participants were given two doses of BNT162b2 or mRNA-1273 vaccine. The repertoire was sequenced with immunoSEQ multiplex PCR; TCRdb's copy has only in-frame clones and lacks some. The table shows 40,000 to 50,000 clones, with over 60% occurring only once. The source of this sequence is a human donor who received a COVID-19 vaccine. The rearrangement links TRBV27 to TRBJ2-3; D possibly corresponds to TRBD2 (5 bases). The starting material was CD4+ T cells from PBMCs cultured with HCoV-OC43 spike peptides, obtained after COVID-19 vaccination. Specified subset: HCoV-OC43 spike overlapping peptide pool stimulation. CDR3 nucleotides: TGTGCCAGCAGTTTAAGCAAAAGCGGCGATACGCAGTATTTT. This codes for CASSLSKSGDTQYF.